This is a list of T cell receptor beta chains from one sample in a study of shared clonotypes between healthy human individuals. Produced via immunoSEQ multiplex PCR; TCRdb's table is partial and in-frame only. This sample has about 2 million clones; roughly 94% occur once, and the top ten carry 0.1% to 0.15%. Sequencing was performed on naive CD4+ T cells sorted from blood. The receptors derive from a man younger than 30 in good health. The CDR3 runs from the conserved cysteine through the conserved F or W. D genes are given only for firm matches. A clone size is listed for some rows: how often the clone was seen (once, few, many), or a class if it is expanded.

j_call: TRBJ2-7; d_call: .; cdr3_length: 15; clone_size: .; v_call: TRBV19; cdr3_aa: CASSTPGEPYYEQYF; cdr3_nt: TGTGCCAGTAGTACCCCGGGAGAACCCTACTACGAGCAGTACTTC
j_call: TRBJ1-2; d_call: .; cdr3_length: 14; clone_size: .; v_call: TRBV6-6; cdr3_aa: CASSFDRSNYGYTF; cdr3_nt: TGTGCCAGCAGTTTCGACAGGTCTAACTATGGCTACACCTTC
j_call: TRBJ2-7; d_call: .; cdr3_length: 12; clone_size: .; v_call: TRBV7-2; cdr3_aa: CASSLGVYEQYF; cdr3_nt: TGTGCCAGCAGCTTAGGTGTCTACGAGCAGTACTTC
j_call: TRBJ2-2; d_call: TRBD2; cdr3_length: 16; clone_size: .; v_call: TRBV5-4; cdr3_aa: CASSSPSGRTTGELFF; cdr3_nt: TGTGCCAGCAGCTCGCCTAGCGGGAGGACCACCGGGGAGCTGTTTTTT
j_call: TRBJ1-2; d_call: .; cdr3_length: 11; clone_size: .; v_call: TRBV20-1; cdr3_aa: CSAGDLYGYTF; cdr3_nt: TGCAGTGCTGGAGACTTATATGGCTACACCTTC
j_call: TRBJ2-1; d_call: .; cdr3_length: 15; clone_size: .; v_call: TRBV29-1; cdr3_aa: CSVEGERGNHNEQFF; cdr3_nt: TGCAGCGTTGAAGGGGAAAGGGGGAACCACAATGAGCAGTTCTTC
j_call: TRBJ1-4; d_call: .; cdr3_length: 15; clone_size: .; v_call: TRBV5-1; cdr3_aa: CASSSSHSGREKLFF; cdr3_nt: TGCGCCAGCAGCTCGAGTCATTCGGGGCGCGAAAAACTGTTTTTT
j_call: TRBJ2-3; d_call: .; cdr3_length: 15; clone_size: .; v_call: TRBV28; cdr3_aa: CASSFHPPGPDTQYF; cdr3_nt: TGTGCCAGCAGTTTCCACCCCCCAGGGCCAGATACGCAGTATTTT
j_call: TRBJ2-5; d_call: TRBD2; cdr3_length: 12; clone_size: .; v_call: TRBV7-9; cdr3_aa: CASSREGETQYF; cdr3_nt: TGTGCCAGCAGCCGGGAGGGAGAGACCCAGTACTTC
j_call: TRBJ1-2; d_call: .; cdr3_length: 13; clone_size: .; v_call: TRBV5-1; cdr3_aa: CASSLREFYGYTF; cdr3_nt: TGCGCCAGCAGCTTACGGGAATTCTATGGCTACACCTTC
j_call: TRBJ2-5; d_call: TRBD1; cdr3_length: 16; clone_size: .; v_call: TRBV7-2; cdr3_aa: CASLLGGTGRFETQYF; cdr3_nt: TGTGCCAGCCTCTTGGGGGGGACAGGGAGGTTTGAGACCCAGTACTTC
j_call: TRBJ2-7; d_call: .; cdr3_length: 14; clone_size: .; v_call: TRBV21-1; cdr3_aa: CASSPRDSLDEQYF; cdr3_nt: TGTGCCAGCAGCCCCCGGGACAGCCTGGACGAGCAGTACTTC
j_call: TRBJ2-1; d_call: TRBD2; cdr3_length: 16; clone_size: .; v_call: TRBV6-5; cdr3_aa: CASSYSGGPIGHEQFF; cdr3_nt: TGTGCCAGCAGTTACTCGGGAGGGCCCATAGGGCATGAGCAGTTCTTC
j_call: TRBJ2-7; d_call: .; cdr3_length: 12; clone_size: once; v_call: TRBV6-1; cdr3_aa: CASRGARYEQYF; cdr3_nt: TGTGCCAGCAGGGGAGCTAGATACGAGCAGTACTTC
j_call: TRBJ1-1; d_call: .; cdr3_length: 14; clone_size: .; v_call: TRBV11-1; cdr3_aa: CASSLTQGNTEAFF; cdr3_nt: TGTGCCAGCAGCTTAACGCAGGGGAACACTGAAGCTTTCTTT
j_call: TRBJ2-3; d_call: TRBD2; cdr3_length: 12; clone_size: .; v_call: TRBV29-1; cdr3_aa: CTGTSGSDTQYF; cdr3_nt: TGCACAGGGACTAGCGGGTCCGATACGCAGTATTTT
j_call: TRBJ1-6; d_call: .; cdr3_length: 14; clone_size: .; v_call: TRBV9; cdr3_aa: CASSEGRFNSPLHF; cdr3_nt: TGTGCCAGCAGCGAGGGACGGTTTAATTCACCCCTCCACTTT
j_call: TRBJ1-1; d_call: TRBD1; cdr3_length: 12; clone_size: few; v_call: TRBV10-1; cdr3_aa: CASSVQGAGAFF; cdr3_nt: TGCGCCAGCAGTGTACAGGGGGCCGGAGCTTTCTTT